This TCR beta chain is from a study of T-cell reconstitution after alpha-beta-depleted transplantation in children. Study-level points and caveats: Reportedly, roughly two months post-transplant, alpha-beta T cells arose from several hundred expanded graft clones. Counts and diversity of T cells one year after transplant came mostly from newly produced T cells. Some patients' high day-60 TCRbeta diversity was attributed to recipient cells surviving conditioning.

As regards this clonotype: Its antigen is not known. Because the CDR3's place on the DNA is in doubt, the DNA is left out and the CDR3 is given as listed by TCRdb.

The CDR3 contains 16 residues when both ends are counted. The germline CDR1 and CDR2 sequences are MNHNS and SASEGT. The TCRbeta library incorporated unique molecular identifiers. MiXCR was run by TCRdb on the PCR reads, yielding one entry per CDR3 protein. The sample records about a million distinct CDR3 sequences, 25% to 30% being singletons. V is TRBV6-1 and J is TRBJ2-2; TRBD1 is taken as the D call from the table, unchecked against the DNA. This TCR was sampled from a boy under three years old who had a stem cell transplant for SCID, so the T cells may come from the graft donor. Sequencing was performed on PBMCs, mostly from graft donor cells, taken 360 days after TCRalphabeta/CD19-depleted stem cell transplant. CDR3 protein: CASSPPGLIPGELFFF.